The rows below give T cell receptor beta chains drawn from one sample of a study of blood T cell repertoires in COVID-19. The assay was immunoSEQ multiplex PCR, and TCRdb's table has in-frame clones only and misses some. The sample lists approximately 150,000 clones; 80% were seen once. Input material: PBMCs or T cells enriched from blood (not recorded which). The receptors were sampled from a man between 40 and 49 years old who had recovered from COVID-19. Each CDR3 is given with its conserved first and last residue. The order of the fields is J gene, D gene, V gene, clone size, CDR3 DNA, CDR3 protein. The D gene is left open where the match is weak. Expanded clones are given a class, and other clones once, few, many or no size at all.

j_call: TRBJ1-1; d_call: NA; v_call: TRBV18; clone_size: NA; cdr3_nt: TGTGCCAGCTCACCGCAAACCCAGGACAGTAACACTGAAGCTTTCTTT; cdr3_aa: CASSPQTQDSNTEAFF
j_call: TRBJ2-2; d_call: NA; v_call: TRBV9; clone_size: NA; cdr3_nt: TGTGCCAGCAGCGTAATGGGGGCGCGAACCGGGGAGCTGTTTTTT; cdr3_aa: CASSVMGARTGELFF
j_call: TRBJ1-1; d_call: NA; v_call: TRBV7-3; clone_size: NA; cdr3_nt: TGTGCCAGCAGCCTACAGGGCATGAACACTGAAGCTTTCTTT; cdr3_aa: CASSLQGMNTEAFF
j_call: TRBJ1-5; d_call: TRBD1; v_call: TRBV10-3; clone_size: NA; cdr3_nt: TGTGCCATCAGCAGCGGACAGGGGAGCAATCAGCCCCAGCATTTT; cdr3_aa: CAISSGQGSNQPQHF
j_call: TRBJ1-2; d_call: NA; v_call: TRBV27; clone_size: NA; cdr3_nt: TGTGCCAGCAGTAGAGGCTCTGATTTGCGGGGGGCTTGGGGCTACACCTTC; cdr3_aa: CASSRGSDLRGAWGYTF
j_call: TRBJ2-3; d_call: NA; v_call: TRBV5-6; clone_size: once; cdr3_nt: TGTGCCAGCAGCTCACCCCGAGAGTCAGATACGCAGTATTTT; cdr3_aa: CASSSPRESDTQYF
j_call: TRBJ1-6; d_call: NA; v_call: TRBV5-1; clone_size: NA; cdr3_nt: TGCGCCAGCAGCTCAGCCGGGATTAATTCACCCCTCCACTTT; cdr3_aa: CASSSAGINSPLHF
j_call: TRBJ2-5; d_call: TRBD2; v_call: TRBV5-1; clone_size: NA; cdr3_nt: TGCGCCAGCAGCCCCCAACCTAGCGGGGTGGCACAAGAGACCCAGTACTTC; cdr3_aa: CASSPQPSGVAQETQYF
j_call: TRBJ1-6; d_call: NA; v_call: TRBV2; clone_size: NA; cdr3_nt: TGTGCCAGCATTCTCGTCCCAGGGGAAGGTGGTAATTCACCCCTCCACTTT; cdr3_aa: CASILVPGEGGNSPLHF
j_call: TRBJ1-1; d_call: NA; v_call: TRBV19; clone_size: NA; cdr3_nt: TGTGCCAGTAGCATACGGTGGACTGAAGCTTTCTTT; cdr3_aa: CASSIRWTEAFF
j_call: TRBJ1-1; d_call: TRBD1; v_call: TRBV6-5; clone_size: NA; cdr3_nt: TGTGCCAGCAGACGGGACAGGGCTACTGAAGCTTTCTTT; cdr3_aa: CASRRDRATEAFF
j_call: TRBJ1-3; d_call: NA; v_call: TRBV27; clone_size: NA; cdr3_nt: TGTGCCAGCAGTTCGAAATCGACAGGAAATGGAAACACCATATATTTT; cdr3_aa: CASSSKSTGNGNTIYF
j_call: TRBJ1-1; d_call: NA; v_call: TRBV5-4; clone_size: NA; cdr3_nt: TGTGCCAGCAGCCTAGGCTCGGGCACTGAAGCTTTCTTT; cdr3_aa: CASSLGSGTEAFF
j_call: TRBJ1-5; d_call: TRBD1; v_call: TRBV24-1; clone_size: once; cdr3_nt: TGTGCCACCAGTGACCGGGACAGCCAGCCCCAGCATTTT; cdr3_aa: CATSDRDSQPQHF
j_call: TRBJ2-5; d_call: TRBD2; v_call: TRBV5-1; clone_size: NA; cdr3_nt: TGCGCCAGCAGCCCCGCGGGGGGGAGCGGGCAAGAGACCCAGTACTTC; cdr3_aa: CASSPAGGSGQETQYF
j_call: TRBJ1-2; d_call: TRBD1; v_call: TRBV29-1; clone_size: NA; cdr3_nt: TGCAGCGTTTATGGACAGGGCGACTATGGCTACACCTTC; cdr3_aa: CSVYGQGDYGYTF
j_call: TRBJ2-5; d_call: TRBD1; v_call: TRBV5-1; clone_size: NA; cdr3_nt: TGCGCCAGCAGCTTCGCCGGGACAGCACAAGAGACCCAGTACTTC; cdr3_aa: CASSFAGTAQETQYF
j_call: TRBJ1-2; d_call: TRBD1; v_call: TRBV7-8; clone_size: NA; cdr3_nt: TGTGCCAGCAGCCTGCGACAGGGGGCGCGTGGCTACACCTTC; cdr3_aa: CASSLRQGARGYTF
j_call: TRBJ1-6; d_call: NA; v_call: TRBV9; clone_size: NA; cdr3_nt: TGTGCCAGCAGCGAGACGGGGTCACCCCTCCACTTT; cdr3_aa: CASSETGSPLHF
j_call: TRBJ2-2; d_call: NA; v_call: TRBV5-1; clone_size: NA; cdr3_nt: TGCGCCAGCAGGAATCAAGGGGCGAGTAACACCGGGGAGCTGTTTTTT; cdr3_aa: CASRNQGASNTGELFF
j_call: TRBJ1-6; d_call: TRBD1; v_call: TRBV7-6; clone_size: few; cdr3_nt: TGTGCCAGCAGCTTAGGGGGGACAGGTTTTAATTCACCCCTCCACTTT; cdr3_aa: CASSLGGTGFNSPLHF
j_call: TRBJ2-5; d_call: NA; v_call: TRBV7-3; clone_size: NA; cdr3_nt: TGTGCCAGCAGCTTAACGGGGAACCGGGCAACGGGACAAGAGACCCAGTACTTC; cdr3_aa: CASSLTGNRATGQETQYF
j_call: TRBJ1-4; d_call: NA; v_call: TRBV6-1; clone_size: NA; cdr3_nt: TGTGCCAGCAGTGAAGCGTCTTTCGGGGGTTCAGGGGAAAAACTGTTTTTT; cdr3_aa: CASSEASFGGSGEKLFF
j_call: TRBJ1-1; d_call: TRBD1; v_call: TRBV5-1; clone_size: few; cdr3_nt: TGCGCCAGCAGCTGGACAGGGGCGAACACTGAAGCTTTCTTT; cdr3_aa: CASSWTGANTEAFF
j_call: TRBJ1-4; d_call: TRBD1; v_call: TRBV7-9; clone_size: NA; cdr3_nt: TGTGCCAGCAGCTTCGGAGGGGGCGAATATGAAAAACTGTTTTTT; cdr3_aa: CASSFGGGEYEKLFF
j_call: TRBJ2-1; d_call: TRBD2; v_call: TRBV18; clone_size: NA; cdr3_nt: TGTGCCAGCTCACATTCTAGCGGGGGGGCCGGAGAGCAGTTCTTC; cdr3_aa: CASSHSSGGAGEQFF
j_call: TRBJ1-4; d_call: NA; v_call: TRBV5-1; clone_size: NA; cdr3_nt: TGCGCCAGCAGCCGGACTTCGGGAGAAAAACTGTTTTTT; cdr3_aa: CASSRTSGEKLFF
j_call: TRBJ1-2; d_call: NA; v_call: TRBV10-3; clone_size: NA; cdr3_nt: TGTGCCATCAGTGAGTTAACAGGATTAAGTGGCTACACCTTC; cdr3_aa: CAISELTGLSGYTF
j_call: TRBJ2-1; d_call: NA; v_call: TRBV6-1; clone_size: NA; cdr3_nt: TGTGCCAGCAGTGATTGGGGACATTACAATGAGCAGTTCTTC; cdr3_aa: CASSDWGHYNEQFF
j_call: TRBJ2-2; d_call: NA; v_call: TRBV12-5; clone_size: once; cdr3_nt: TGTGCTAGTGGTCCGGGACACGCGAACACCGGGGAGCTGTTTTTT; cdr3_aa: CASGPGHANTGELFF
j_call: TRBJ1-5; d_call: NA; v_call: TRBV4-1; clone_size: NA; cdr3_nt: TGCGCCAGCAGCCAAATACGCGCCTTCCGCCCCAATCAGCCCCAGCATTTT; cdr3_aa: CASSQIRAFRPNQPQHF
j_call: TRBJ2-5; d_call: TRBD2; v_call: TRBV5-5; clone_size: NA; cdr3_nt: TGTGCCAGCAGCTTGGATAGCGGGGGGGCGGAGACCCAGTACTTC; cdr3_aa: CASSLDSGGAETQYF
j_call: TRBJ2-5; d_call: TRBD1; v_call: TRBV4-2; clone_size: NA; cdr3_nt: TGTGCCAGCAGCCGAGAAGGACAGGGGGAAGAGACCCAGTACTTC; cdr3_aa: CASSREGQGEETQYF
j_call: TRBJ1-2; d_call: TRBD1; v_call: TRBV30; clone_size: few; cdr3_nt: TGTGCCTGGAGTGTACTGGGGGCCCCAGGGGGTAGTACCTATGGCTACACCTTC; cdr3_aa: CAWSVLGAPGGSTYGYTF
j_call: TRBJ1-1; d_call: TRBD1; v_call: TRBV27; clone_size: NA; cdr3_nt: TGTGCCAGCAGCCCCTACCAACAGGGGAAGAGTACTGAAGCTTTCTTT; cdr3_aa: CASSPYQQGKSTEAFF
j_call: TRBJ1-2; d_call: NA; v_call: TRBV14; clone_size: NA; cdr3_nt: TGTGCCAGCAGCCAAGATCCGACAGTTAGCTATGGCTACACCTTC; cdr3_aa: CASSQDPTVSYGYTF
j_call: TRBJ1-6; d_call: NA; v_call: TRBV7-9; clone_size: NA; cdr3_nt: TGTGCCAGCAGCCGAATGACAGGAAGCTCCTATAATTCACCCCTCCACTTT; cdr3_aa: CASSRMTGSSYNSPLHF
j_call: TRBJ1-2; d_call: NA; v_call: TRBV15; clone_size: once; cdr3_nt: TGTGCCACCAGCAGAGAGGGAAGGGGAGGTGGCTACACCTTC; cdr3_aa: CATSREGRGGGYTF
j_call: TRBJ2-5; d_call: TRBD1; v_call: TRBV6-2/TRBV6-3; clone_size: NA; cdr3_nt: TGTGCCAGCAGCCGGCGGAGAGGGGGCCGAGAGACCCAGTACTTC; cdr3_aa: CASSRRRGGRETQYF
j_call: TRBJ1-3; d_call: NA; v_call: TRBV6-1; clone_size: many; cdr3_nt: TGTGCCAGCAGTGAAGCGCCCAGGGGAATGGGTGGAAACACCATATATTTT; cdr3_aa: CASSEAPRGMGGNTIYF
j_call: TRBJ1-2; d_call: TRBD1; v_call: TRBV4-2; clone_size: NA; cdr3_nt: TGTGCCAGCAGCCAAGTTGGACAGGGACTTACTTATGGCTACACCTTC; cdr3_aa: CASSQVGQGLTYGYTF
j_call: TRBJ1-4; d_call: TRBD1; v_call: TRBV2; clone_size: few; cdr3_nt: TGTGCCAGCAATCGGCTGGGACAGGGTGAAAAACTGTTTTTT; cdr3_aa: CASNRLGQGEKLFF
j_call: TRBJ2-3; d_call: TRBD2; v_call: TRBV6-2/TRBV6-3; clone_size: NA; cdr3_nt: TGTGCCAGCAGTTACATCCTAGCGGGGGGGCCGGGAGATACGCAGTATTTT; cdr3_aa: CASSYILAGGPGDTQYF
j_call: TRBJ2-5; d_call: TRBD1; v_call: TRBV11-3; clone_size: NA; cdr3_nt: TGTGCCAGCAGCTTGGGACAGGGGGGCCAAGAGACCCAGTACTTC; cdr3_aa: CASSLGQGGQETQYF
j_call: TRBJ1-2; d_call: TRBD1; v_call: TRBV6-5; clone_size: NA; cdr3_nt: TGTGCCAGCAGAGGACAGGGTTTGAGCTATGGCTACACCTTC; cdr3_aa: CASRGQGLSYGYTF